Described below is a single T cell receptor beta chain sequence and its context. What it binds is unknown. These data are taken from a study of cytomegalovirus exposure and HLA in healthy donors. Background on the study: An analysis done earlier identified 95 million to 140 million unique TCR beta sequences from roughly 190 million T cells.

General study results and limits: Immune exposure information available was restricted to CMV serostatus. Judged likely to be a sequencing artifact was a cluster of highly shared sequence variants.

The PCR employed 60 Vbeta primers together with 13 Jbeta primers. The method was immunoSEQ multiplex PCR; TCRdb's version includes in-frame clones alone and lacks a portion of them. This sample yields approximately 170,000 clones, of which roughly 80% are seen a single time; 3% to 3.5% belongs to the top ten. V was cut by 0 bases and J by 8 bases, with 8 bases left in between. The CDR3 runs to 12 residues. CDR1 is ENHRY and CDR2 is SYGVKD in the germline V gene. The sequence came from a female donor in good health and CMV-seronegative. The genes are TRBV10-3 and TRBJ2-7; perhaps TRBD2 as D (5 bases). Material: PBMCs. The CDR3 nucleotides are TGTGCCATCAGTGAGTCGGAGGATCAGCAGTACTTC. As protein: CAISESEDQQYF.